These 5 T cell receptor beta chains originate from one sample sequenced in a study of blood T cell repertoires in COVID-19. Here immunoSEQ multiplex PCR was the method, and the copy in TCRdb shows in-frame clones only, minus some. The table has 20,000 to 25,000 clones, 80% seen once. The sequencing sample was made of peripheral blood. Source of these receptors: a man aged 55 to 70 with active COVID-19.

The J gene is TRBJ1-1, the V gene TRBV5-6; D is unresolved. The V and J ends lost 1 base and 1 base respectively, with 5 bases between them. Germline V gene sequence: CDR1 SGHDT, CDR2 YYEEEE. The CDR3 has 13 amino acids. The CDR3 sequence is CASSLKQNTEAFF. For the CDR3, the DNA is TGTGCCAGCAGCTTGAAACAGAACACTGAAGCTTTCTTT.

This chain joins TRBV29-1 and TRBJ2-7; D is undetermined. The V end was cut by 5 bases, the J end by 0 bases, with 11 bases between. Germline CDR1 is SQVTM and CDR2 is ANQGSEA. This CDR3 region has 13 residues. CDR3 amino acids: CSVKVEPSYEQYF. The CDR3, as DNA: TGCAGCGTTAAGGTGGAGCCCTCCTACGAGCAGTACTTC.

This clone is categorized as medium-sized (0.01 to 0.1%). This rearrangement joins TRBV28 to TRBJ2-7, with 9 bases fitting TRBD2. The J segment lost 4 bases and the V segment lost 7 bases, leaving 8 bases of the junction unmatched. The CDR3 consists of 14 residues. The V gene's germline CDR1 is MDHEN and CDR2 SYDVKM. In nucleotides, the CDR3 is TGTGCCAGCAAAAGTAGCGGGAGCGCTTACGAGCAGTACTTC. Its protein is CASKSSGSAYEQYF.

The rearrangement uses TRBV6-4 and TRBJ2-1, with 9 bases identical to TRBD2. This CDR3 contains 15 residues. CDR1 MRHNA and CDR2 SNTAGT come from the germline V gene. Trimming removed 3 bases from V and 5 bases from J; junction bases left unmatched: 5. The CDR3 DNA is TGTGCCAGCAGTGATTTAGCGGGAGCCCACAATGAGCAGTTCTTC. The encoded protein is CASSDLAGAHNEQFF.

This clone was seen only a few times. V and J are TRBV29-1 and TRBJ2-7, with 9 bases that match TRBD2. Trimming took 6 bases from V and 5 from J; bases not matched to a gene: 14. The CDR3 loop spans 15 amino acids. The germline V gene has CDR1 SQVTM and CDR2 ANQGSEA. The CDR3 DNA reads TGCAGCGTGGGTAGGGTGACTAGCGGAGGAGACGAGCAGTACTTC. Residues: CSVGRVTSGGDEQYF.